One sample yielded the 24 T cell receptor beta chains listed below, sequenced in a study of coeliac disease. The assay was immunoSEQ multiplex PCR, and TCRdb's table has in-frame clones only and misses some. The sample consists of about 3,100 clones, 45% to 60% of them appearing once. The sample was intraepithelial lymphocytes from the gut. The source of these receptors is a woman aged 70-85 years with celiac disease.

A word on this clone: The same CDR3 is also encoded by other DNA sequences in this sample. The V and J genes are TRBV28 and TRBJ1-1, with a tentative D call TRBD1 (6 bases). Germline V CDR1 and CDR2: MDHEN, SYDVKM. The ends were cut back, 4 bases at V and 1 base at J, with 10 bases in the middle. This CDR3 spans 14 amino acids. The CDR3 coding sequence is TGTGCCAGCAGTTCCTCGGGACAGAACACTGAAGCTTTCTTT. Protein: CASSSSGQNTEAFF.

V and J are TRBV7-2 and TRBJ2-3, with D possibly TRBD1 on 5 matching bases. From germline, CDR1 is SGHTA and CDR2 FQGNSA. Trimming took off 2 bases at V and 4 bases at J, with 10 bases between the two ends. The CDR3 covers 14 residues. CDR3 nucleotides: TGTGCCAGCAGCTTATTTACAGGACCAGATACGCAGTATTTT. Amino acid sequence: CASSLFTGPDTQYF.

This chain uses TRBV19 with TRBJ1-1; 7 bases map to TRBD1. Germline-derived CDR1 and CDR2 are LNHDA and SQIVND (reference sequence). The CDR3 has 14 amino acids. V trimming: 2 bases; J trimming: 4 bases; junction bases outside the gene matches: 4. The CDR3 region is CASSILAGGTEAFF. CDR3 coding DNA: TGTGCCAGTAGTATACTCGCAGGGGGCACTGAAGCTTTCTTT.

This clone was counted only a few times. V is TRBV7-8 and J is TRBJ1-1, with D hard to call. Trimming took off 1 base at V and 5 bases at J, with 8 bases between the two ends. Germline V CDR1 and CDR2: SGHVS, FQNEAQ. This CDR3 contains 13 residues. This chain's CDR3 is CASSLGGWTEAFF. The CDR3 region has the DNA TGTGCCAGCAGCTTAGGAGGGTGGACTGAAGCTTTCTTT.

The genes are TRBV6-6 and TRBJ2-7, with TRBD1 as a possible D gene (6 bases). The V gene's germline CDR1 is MNHNY and CDR2 SVGAGI (reference sequence). The CDR3 is made up of 14 amino acids. V was cut by 4 bases and J by 2 bases, with 12 bases left in between. CDR3 DNA sequence: TGTGCCAGCAGTTTTACCGACAGGACCTACGAGCAGTACTTC. As protein: CASSFTDRTYEQYF.

Comment on this clone: The sample carries other DNA sequences with the same CDR3. The chain is built from TRBV2 and TRBJ2-3; D might be TRBD2 (7 bases). The CDR3 contains 15 residues. Trimming removed 2 bases from V and 2 bases from J, with 11 bases in between. The germline V gene encodes CDR1 SNHLY and CDR2 FYNNEI. CDR3 in DNA: TGTGCCAGCAGTGAAAGGGGGAGGGACACAGATACGCAGTATTTT. It specifies CASSERGRDTDTQYF.

The gene calls are TRBV2 and TRBJ2-1, with D possibly matching TRBD1 (5 bases). Trimming pared 6 bases from V and 0 bases from J, leaving 15 bases between. The CDR3 has 16 amino acids. Germline-derived CDR1 and CDR2 are SNHLY and FYNNEI. The CDR3 spells CASSETGYGSYNEQFF. The CDR3 DNA sequence: TGTGCCAGCAGCGAAACAGGCTATGGCTCCTACAATGAGCAGTTCTTC. Complete variable domain (other parts from reference TRBV2 and TRBJ2-1): EPEVTQTPSHQVTQMGQEVILRCVPISNHLYFYWYRQILGQKVEFLVSFYNNEISEKSEIFDDQFSVERPDGSNFTLKIRSTKLEDSAMYFCASSETGYGSYNEQFFGPGTRLTVL.

A few counts support this clone. This chain links TRBV7-2 with TRBJ2-2; tentatively, D is TRBD2 (6 bases). The CDR3 loop spans 16 amino acids. V gave up 7 bases and J gave up 1 base, with 16 bases separating them. Germline CDR1 is SGHTA and CDR2 is FQGNSA. The CDR3: CASTLSGLRNTGELFF. CDR3 coding DNA: TGTGCCAGCACCTTGTCGGGACTCCGGAACACCGGGGAGCTGTTTTTT.

Of note for this clone: Compared with germline, one end of the junction differs, possibly owing to a read error. CDR3 in DNA: TGCGCCAGCAGCGCCGCCCCAAAGGGACACCGGGGAGCTGTTTTT. Protein: CASSAAPKGHRGAVF. This chain connects TRBV10-1 to TRBJ2-2, with D possibly TRBD1 on 6 matching bases. Germline V gene data show CDR1 as WNHNN and CDR2 as SYGVQD (reference sequence). This CDR3 has 15 residues.

This clone was seen just once. The genes are TRBV7-8 and TRBJ2-7; D might be TRBD2 (5 bases). The germline V gene encodes CDR1 SGHVS and CDR2 FQNEAQ. CDR3 length equals 13 residues. Trimming cost V 1 base and J 7 bases, with 11 bases left between them. CDR3 DNA sequence: TGTGCCAGCAGCTTAGAGGAGGTAGGGGAGCAGTACTTC. Its protein is CASSLEEVGEQYF.

In this sample, this clone is medium-sized (0.01 to 0.1%). This sequence joins TRBV9 and TRBJ2-7; 10 bases fit TRBD1. V was clipped by 4 bases and J by 6 bases; unmatched bases: 7. Germline V lookup: CDR1 SGDLS, CDR2 YYNGEE. The CDR3 is 14 residues long. The CDR3 sequence is CASSSPGQGREQYF. The CDR3 region has the DNA TGTGCCAGCAGCTCCCCGGGACAGGGGCGCGAGCAGTACTTC.

This clone was seen only a few times. The V call is TRBV6-1, the J call TRBJ1-5; maybe TRBD1 (5 bases). The CDR3 length is 14 residues. Germline CDR1 MNHNS, CDR2 SASEGT. V was trimmed by 5 bases and J by 2 bases, leaving 10 bases between them. The CDR3: CASSFDSRNQPQHF. The CDR3 DNA follows: TGTGCCAGCAGTTTCGACAGCCGCAATCAGCCCCAGCATTTT.

The CDR3 sequence: CASSLRVSGHTEAFF. The CDR3 DNA reads TGCGCCAGCAGCCTCCGAGTAAGCGGCCACACTGAAGCTTTCTTT. The rearrangement joins TRBV4-1 to TRBJ1-1, with no clear D. V was shortened by 4 bases and J by 3 bases, with 15 bases between the two germline ends. The CDR3 contains 15 residues. Germline CDR1 and CDR2: MGHRA and YSYEKL.

This chain joins TRBV10-3 and TRBJ1-2; 8 nucleotides line up with TRBD1. Trimming removed 3 bases from V and 10 bases from J; junction bases left unmatched: 4. Germline values: CDR1 ENHRY, CDR2 SYGVKD. This CDR3 has 12 residues. The CDR3 loop reads CAISDSGGDYTF. CDR3 nucleotides: TGTGCCATCAGTGATTCAGGGGGCGACTACACCTTC.

The chain recombines TRBV7-2 with TRBJ2-1; D is unclear. Germline lookup yields CDR1 SGHTA and CDR2 FQGNSA. The CDR3 spans 15 residues. Trimming left V 3 bases short and J 3 bases short, with 12 bases between. CDR3 amino acids: CASSLGDSGYNEQFF. CDR3 nucleotides: TGTGCCAGCAGCTTGGGTGATTCGGGCTACAATGAGCAGTTCTTC.

This clone has just a few counts. J is TRBJ1-2 and V is TRBV4-3; TRBD1 aligns across 9 bases. The CDR3 length is 15 residues. In germline, CDR1 is LGHNA, CDR2 YSLEER. Losses at the gene ends were 4 bases for V and 6 bases for J; bases not matched to a gene: 9. CDR3 residues: CASSRTGTGSDGYTF. CDR3 coding DNA: TGCGCCAGCAGCCGTACCGGGACAGGGTCGGATGGCTACACCTTC.

This rearrangement joins TRBV4-3 to TRBJ1-4, with D perhaps matching TRBD1 (6 bases). V was cut by 4 bases and J by 11 bases, with 26 bases left in between. CDR3 length: 17 residues. CDR1 and CDR2 from the germline V gene are LGHNA and YSLEER. The CDR3 sequence is CASSLNQGRGQVDKLFF. CDR3 coding DNA: TGCGCCAGCAGCCTTAATCAGGGGCGAGGGCAGGTGGATAAACTGTTTTTT.

V is TRBV6-5 and J is TRBJ2-5; D is ambiguous. Germline CDR1 reads MNHEY; CDR2 reads SVGAGI. V was clipped by 4 bases and J by 5 bases, with 11 bases between them. This CDR3 is built from 13 residues. DNA of the CDR3: TGTGCCAGCAGTTTCGGCGAGAGGGAGACCCAGTACTTC. Amino acids: CASSFGERETQYF.

J is TRBJ1-4 and V is TRBV25-1; D ambiguous. The CDR3 covers 11 residues. CDR1 and CDR2 from the germline V gene are MGHDK and SYGVNS. The germline V and J ends were trimmed by 4 bases and 8 bases, with 5 bases remaining between them. CDR3 DNA: TGTGCCAGCAGTGTTGCGGAAAAACTGTTTTTT. Translation: CASSVAEKLFF.

This chain links TRBV5-6 with TRBJ2-2; D is uncertain. The germline gives CDR1 SGHDT, CDR2 YYEEEE. There are 12 residues in the CDR3. V was cut by 1 base and J by 6 bases, with 4 bases left in between. The chain's CDR3 is CASSLTPGELFF. The CDR3 DNA sequence: TGTGCCAGCAGCTTGACTCCCGGGGAGCTGTTTTTT.

The genes are TRBV5-2 and TRBJ2-5; the D call in the table, TRBD1, was not verified against the DNA. TRBV5-2 is described as a pseudogene. The CDR3 consists of 15 residues. Here the CDR3 DNA reads TGTGCCAGCAGCCCCCATACAGGGCCCGGACGAACCCAGTACTTC. This translates into CASSPHTGPGRTQYF.

This clone was detected only a few times. The chain has TRBV27 and TRBJ1-1; possibly TRBD1 for D (5 bases). The CDR3 covers 13 residues. CDR1 and CDR2 from the germline V gene are MNHEY and SMNVEV (reference sequence). The ends were cut back, 8 bases at V and 1 base at J, with 11 bases in the middle. In nucleotides, the CDR3 is TGTGCCAGCGCGTGGGGCGCGAACACTGAAGCTTTCTTT. Translation: CASAWGANTEAFF.

V usage is TRBV5-8 and J usage is TRBJ1-1; tentatively, D is TRBD1 (5 bases). The V end lost 5 bases, the J end lost 0 bases, and 14 bases lay between the germline ends. Germline V CDR1 and CDR2: SGHTS, YDEGEE. The CDR3 runs to 15 residues. CDR3 residues: CASSYPGTLNTEAFF. CDR3 in DNA: TGTGCCAGCAGTTACCCGGGGACTTTGAACACTGAAGCTTTCTTT.

The chain is built from TRBV7-8 and TRBJ1-5; 9 nucleotides match TRBD1. With 5 bases clipped from V and 12 bases from J, the junction kept 5 bases outside the gene matches. Germline V CDR1 and CDR2: SGHVS, FQNEAQ. The CDR3 has 12 residues. This CDR3 is CASSPGTGLQHF. The CDR3 nucleotides read TGTGCCAGCAGCCCAGGGACAGGGCTCCAGCATTTT.